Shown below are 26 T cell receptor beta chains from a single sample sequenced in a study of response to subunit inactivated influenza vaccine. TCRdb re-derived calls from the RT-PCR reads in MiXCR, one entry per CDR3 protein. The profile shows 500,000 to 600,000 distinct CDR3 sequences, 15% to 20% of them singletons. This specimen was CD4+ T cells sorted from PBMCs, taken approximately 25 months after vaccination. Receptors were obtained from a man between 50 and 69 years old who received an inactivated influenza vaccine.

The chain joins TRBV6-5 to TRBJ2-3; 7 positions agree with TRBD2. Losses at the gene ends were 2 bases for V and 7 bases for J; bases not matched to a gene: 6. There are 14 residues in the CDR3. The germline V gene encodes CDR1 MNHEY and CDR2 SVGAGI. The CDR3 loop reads CASSYRETSHTQYF. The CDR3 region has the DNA TGTGCCAGCAGTTACCGCGAGACTAGCCATACGCAGTATTTT.

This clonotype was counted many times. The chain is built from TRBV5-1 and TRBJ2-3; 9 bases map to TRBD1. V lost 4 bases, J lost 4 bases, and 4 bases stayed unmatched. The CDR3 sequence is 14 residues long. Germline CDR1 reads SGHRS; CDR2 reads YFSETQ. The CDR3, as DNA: TGCGCCAGCAGCGCCGGGACAGGGTCAGATACGCAGTATTTT. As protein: CASSAGTGSDTQYF.

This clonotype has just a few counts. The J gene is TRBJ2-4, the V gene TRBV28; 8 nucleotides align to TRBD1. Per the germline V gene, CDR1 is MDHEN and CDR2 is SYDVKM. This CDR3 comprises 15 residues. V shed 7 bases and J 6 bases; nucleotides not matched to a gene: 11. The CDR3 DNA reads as TGTGCCAGCACCAATCGGCCTACAGGGGGAAACATTCAGTACTTC. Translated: CASTNRPTGGNIQYF.

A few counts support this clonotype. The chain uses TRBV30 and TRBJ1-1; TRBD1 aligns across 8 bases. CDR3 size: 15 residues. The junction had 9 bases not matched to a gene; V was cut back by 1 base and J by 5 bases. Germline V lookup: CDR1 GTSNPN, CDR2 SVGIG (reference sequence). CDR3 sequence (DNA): TGTGCCTGGAGTGCAAGGACAGGGAGGTGGACTGAAGCTTTCTTT. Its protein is CAWSARTGRWTEAFF. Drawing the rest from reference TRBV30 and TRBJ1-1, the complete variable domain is SQTIHQWPATLVQPVGSPLSLECTVEGTSNPNLYWYRQAAGRGLQLLFYSVGIGQISSEVPQNLSASRPQDRQFILSSKKLLLSDSGFYLCAWSARTGRWTEAFFGQGTRLTVV.

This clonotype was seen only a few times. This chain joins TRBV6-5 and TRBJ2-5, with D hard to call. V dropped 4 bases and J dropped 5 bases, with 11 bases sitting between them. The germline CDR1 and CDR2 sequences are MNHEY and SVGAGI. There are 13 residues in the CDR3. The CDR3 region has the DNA TGTGCCAGCAGTTTCTCGACCGTCGAGACCCAGTACTTC. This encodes CASSFSTVETQYF.

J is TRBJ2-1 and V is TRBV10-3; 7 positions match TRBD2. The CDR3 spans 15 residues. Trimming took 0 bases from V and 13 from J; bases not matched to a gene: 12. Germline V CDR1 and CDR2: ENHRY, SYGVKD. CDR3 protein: CAISESFGGGDPQFF. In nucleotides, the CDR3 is TGTGCCATCAGTGAGTCTTTTGGGGGAGGGGACCCACAGTTCTTC.

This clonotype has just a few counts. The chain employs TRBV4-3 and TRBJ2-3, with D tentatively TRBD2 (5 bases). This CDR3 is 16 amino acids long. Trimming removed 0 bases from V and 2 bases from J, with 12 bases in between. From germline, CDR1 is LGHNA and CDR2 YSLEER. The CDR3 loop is CASSQDEGDFTDTQYF. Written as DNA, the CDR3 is TGCGCCAGCAGCCAAGACGAGGGTGACTTCACAGATACGCAGTATTTT.

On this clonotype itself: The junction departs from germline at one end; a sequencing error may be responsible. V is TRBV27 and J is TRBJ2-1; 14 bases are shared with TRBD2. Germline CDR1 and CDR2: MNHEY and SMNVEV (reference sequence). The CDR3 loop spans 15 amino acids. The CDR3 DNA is TGTGCCAGGAGTTCTCAGGGGACTAGCGGGAGATCGGAGTTCTTC. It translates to CARSSQGTSGRSEFF.

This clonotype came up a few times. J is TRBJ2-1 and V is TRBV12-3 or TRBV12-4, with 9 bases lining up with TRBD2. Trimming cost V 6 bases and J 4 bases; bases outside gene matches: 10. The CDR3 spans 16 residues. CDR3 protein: CASSRLAARRYNEQFF. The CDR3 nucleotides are TGTGCCAGCAGCCGACTAGCGGCTAGACGTTACAATGAGCAGTTCTTC.

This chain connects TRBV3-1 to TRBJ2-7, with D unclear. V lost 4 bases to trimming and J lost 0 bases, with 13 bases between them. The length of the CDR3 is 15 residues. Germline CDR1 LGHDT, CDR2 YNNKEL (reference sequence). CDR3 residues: CASSPSWQVSYEQYF. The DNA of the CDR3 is TGTGCCAGCAGCCCCTCATGGCAGGTCTCCTACGAGCAGTACTTC.

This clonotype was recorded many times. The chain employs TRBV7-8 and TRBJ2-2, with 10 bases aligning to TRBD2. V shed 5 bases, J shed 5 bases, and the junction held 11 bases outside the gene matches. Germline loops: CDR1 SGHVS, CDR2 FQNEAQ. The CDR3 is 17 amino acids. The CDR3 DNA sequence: TGTGCCAGCAGCCTTGGACTAGCGGAGAGGCGGACCGGGGAGCTGTTTTTT. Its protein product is CASSLGLAERRTGELFF.

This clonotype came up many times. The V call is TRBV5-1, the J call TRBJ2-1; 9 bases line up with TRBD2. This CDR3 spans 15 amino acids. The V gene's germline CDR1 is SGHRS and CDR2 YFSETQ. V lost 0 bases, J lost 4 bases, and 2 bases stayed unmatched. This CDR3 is CASSLGTSVYNEQFF. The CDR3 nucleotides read TGCGCCAGCAGCTTGGGGACTAGCGTATACAATGAGCAGTTCTTC.

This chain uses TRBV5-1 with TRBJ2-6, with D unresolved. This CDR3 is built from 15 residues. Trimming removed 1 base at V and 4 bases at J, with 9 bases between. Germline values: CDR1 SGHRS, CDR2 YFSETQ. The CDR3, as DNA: TGCGCCAGCAGCTTGTCCTGGGTCGGGGCCAACGTCCTGACTTTC. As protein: CASSLSWVGANVLTF.

CDR3 nucleotides: TGTGCCAGCAGTTCTGATATGGGCGGCTACACCTTC. This encodes CASSSDMGGYTF. The chain carries TRBV12-3 or TRBV12-4 and TRBJ1-2; D not resolved. This CDR3 has 12 amino acids. V lost 4 bases to trimming and J lost 8 bases, with 11 bases between them.

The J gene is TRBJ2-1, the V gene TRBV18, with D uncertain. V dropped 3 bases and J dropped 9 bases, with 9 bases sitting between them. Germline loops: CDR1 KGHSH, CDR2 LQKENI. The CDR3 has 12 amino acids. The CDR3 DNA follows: TGTGCCAGCTCACCGGGTCTCGTTGAGCAGTTCTTC. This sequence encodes CASSPGLVEQFF.

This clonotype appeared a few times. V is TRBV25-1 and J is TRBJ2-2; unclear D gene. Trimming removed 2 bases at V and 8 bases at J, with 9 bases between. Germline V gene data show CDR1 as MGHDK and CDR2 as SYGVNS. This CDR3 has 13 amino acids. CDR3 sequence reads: CASSETLRGELFF. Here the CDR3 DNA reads TGTGCCAGCAGTGAAACGCTTCGGGGGGAGCTGTTTTTT.

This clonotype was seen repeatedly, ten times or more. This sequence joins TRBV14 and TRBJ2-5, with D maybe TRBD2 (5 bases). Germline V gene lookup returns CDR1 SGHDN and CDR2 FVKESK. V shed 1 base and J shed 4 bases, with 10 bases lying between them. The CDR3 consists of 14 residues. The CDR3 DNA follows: TGTGCCAGCAGCCAAGTGGACTGGGGAGAGACCCAGTACTTC. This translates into CASSQVDWGETQYF.

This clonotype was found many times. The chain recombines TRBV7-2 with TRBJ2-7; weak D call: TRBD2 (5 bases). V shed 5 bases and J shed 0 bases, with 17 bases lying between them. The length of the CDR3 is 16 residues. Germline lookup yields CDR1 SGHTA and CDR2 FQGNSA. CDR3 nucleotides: TGTGCCAGCAGCCCGAGACTCGGGGTGAGCTCCTACGAGCAGTACTTC. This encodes CASSPRLGVSSYEQYF.

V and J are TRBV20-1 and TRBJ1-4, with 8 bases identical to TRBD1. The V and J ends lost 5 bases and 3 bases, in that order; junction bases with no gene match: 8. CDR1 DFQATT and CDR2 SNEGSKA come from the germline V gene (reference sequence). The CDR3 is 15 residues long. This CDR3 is CSAQWQGASNEKLFF. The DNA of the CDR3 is TGCAGTGCTCAGTGGCAGGGGGCGTCTAATGAAAAACTGTTTTTT.

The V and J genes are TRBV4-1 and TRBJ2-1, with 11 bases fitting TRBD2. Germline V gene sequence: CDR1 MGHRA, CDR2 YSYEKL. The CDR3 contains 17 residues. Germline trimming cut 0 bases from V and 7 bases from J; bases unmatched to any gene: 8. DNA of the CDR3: TGCGCCAGCAGCCAAGATGGGGCTAGCGGGGGGATGAATGAGCAGTTCTTC. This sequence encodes CASSQDGASGGMNEQFF.

CDR3 sequence reads: CASSTSGMGNNEQFF. The CDR3 DNA sequence: TGTGCCAGCAGTACTAGCGGGATGGGCAACAATGAGCAGTTCTTC. The rearrangement joins TRBV28 to TRBJ2-1; TRBD2 agrees at 10 bases. V was clipped by 5 bases and J by 5 bases; unmatched bases: 6. The CDR3 extends over 15 amino acids. Germline values: CDR1 MDHEN, CDR2 SYDVKM.

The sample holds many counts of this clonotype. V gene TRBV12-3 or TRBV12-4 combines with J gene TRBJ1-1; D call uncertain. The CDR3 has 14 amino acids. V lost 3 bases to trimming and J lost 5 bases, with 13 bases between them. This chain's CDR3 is CASSFGPSRTEAFF. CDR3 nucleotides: TGTGCCAGCAGTTTCGGGCCCAGTAGAACTGAAGCTTTCTTT.

The CDR3 here is CASSLATGGSTEAFF. The CDR3 DNA reads TGTGCCAGCAGCTTAGCGACAGGGGGGAGCACTGAAGCTTTCTTT. The chain has TRBV7-2 and TRBJ1-1, with 9 bases aligning to TRBD1. The germline V gene has CDR1 SGHTA and CDR2 FQGNSA. This CDR3 contains 15 residues. Unmatched junction bases numbered 3, after V lost 0 bases and J lost 4 bases.

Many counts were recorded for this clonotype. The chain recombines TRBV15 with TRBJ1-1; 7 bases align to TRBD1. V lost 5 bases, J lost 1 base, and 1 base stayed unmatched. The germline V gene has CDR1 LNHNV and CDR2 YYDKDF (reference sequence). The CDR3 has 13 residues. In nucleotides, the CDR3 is TGTGCCACCAGCCGGGACAGGAACACTGAAGCTTTCTTT. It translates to CATSRDRNTEAFF.

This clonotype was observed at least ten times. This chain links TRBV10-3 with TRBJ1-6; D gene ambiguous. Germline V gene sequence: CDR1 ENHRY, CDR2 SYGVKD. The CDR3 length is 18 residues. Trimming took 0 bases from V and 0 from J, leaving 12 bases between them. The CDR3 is CAISESRRRSSYNSPLHF. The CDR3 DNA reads TGTGCCATCAGTGAGTCGCGCAGACGGAGCTCCTATAATTCACCCCTCCACTTT.

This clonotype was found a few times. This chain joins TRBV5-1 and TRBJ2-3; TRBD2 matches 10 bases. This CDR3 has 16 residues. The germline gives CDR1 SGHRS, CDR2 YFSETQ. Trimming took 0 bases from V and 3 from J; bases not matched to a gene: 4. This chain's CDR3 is CASSLASGGATDTQYF. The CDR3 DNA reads TGCGCCAGCAGCTTGGCCAGCGGGGGGGCAACAGATACGCAGTATTTT.